The present T cell receptor beta chain was sequenced within a study of T cell repertoires in cytomegalovirus infection. Whole-study context: Public TCR beta signatures provided an indication of both CMV infection and a matching HLA type. Findings of the study overall: Within the response measured ex vivo, HLA-C-restricted CMV-specific TCR beta clonotypes were dominant. Cumulative frequency of public TCR beta families picked out carriers of CMV plus the relevant HLA.

TCRdb analysed the reads with MiXCR anew, one entry per CDR3 protein. The sample has 550,000 to 850,000 distinct CDR3 sequences, roughly 33% seen once; the top ten hold about 20%. V lost 3 bases and J 4 bases, leaving 19 bases between the germline ends. The germline V gene encodes CDR1 SGHVS and CDR2 FNYEAQ. The CDR3 spans 18 residues. About this clonotype: No antigen is known for it.

This clonotype was sampled from a human donor in good health (CMV status not recorded). Some clones in this sample may be carry-over from other donors' samples. The source was cultured PBMCs, collected from culture after CMV antigen stimulation. The chain uses TRBV7-6 and TRBJ1-6, with a tentative D call TRBD1 (6 bases). The chain's CDR3 is CASSFGQPKGPYNSPLHF. CDR3 nucleotides: TGTGCCAGCAGCTTCGGACAGCCCAAGGGGCCTTATAATTCACCCCTCCACTTT.